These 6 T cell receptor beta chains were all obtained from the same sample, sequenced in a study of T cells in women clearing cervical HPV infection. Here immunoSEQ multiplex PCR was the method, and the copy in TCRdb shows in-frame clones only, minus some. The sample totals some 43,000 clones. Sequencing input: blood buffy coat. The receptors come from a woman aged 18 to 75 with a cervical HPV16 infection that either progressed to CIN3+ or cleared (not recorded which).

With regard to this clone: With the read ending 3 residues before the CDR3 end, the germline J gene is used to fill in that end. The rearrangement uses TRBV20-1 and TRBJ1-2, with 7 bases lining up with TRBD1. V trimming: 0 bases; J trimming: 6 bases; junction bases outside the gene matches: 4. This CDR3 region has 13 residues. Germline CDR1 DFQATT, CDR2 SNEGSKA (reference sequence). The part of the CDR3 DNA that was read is TGCAGTGCTAGAGAGGCAGGGGGAGATGGC. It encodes CSAREAGGDG. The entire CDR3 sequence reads CSAREAGGDGYTF.

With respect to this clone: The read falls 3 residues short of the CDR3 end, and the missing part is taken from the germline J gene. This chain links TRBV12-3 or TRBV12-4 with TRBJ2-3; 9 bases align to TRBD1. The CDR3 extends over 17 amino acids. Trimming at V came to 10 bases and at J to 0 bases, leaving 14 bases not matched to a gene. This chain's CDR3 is CATAGPGQGASTDTQYF. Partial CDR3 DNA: TGTGCCACCGCCGGACCGGGACAGGGCGCTAGCACAGATACG.

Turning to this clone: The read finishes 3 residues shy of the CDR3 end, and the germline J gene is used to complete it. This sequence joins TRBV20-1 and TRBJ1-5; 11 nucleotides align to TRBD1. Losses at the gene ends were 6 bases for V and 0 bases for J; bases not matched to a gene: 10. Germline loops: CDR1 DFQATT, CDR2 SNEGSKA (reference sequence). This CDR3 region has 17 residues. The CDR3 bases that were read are TGCAGTGCGTCCGGGACAGGGGGTGATAATAGCAATCAGCCC. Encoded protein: CSASGTGGDNSNQP. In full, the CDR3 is CSASGTGGDNSNQPQHF.

The CDR3 spells CASDRGLSSGNTIYF. Incomplete CDR3 DNA: TGTGCCAGCGATCGGGGTCTCAGCTCTGGAAACACC. The V gene is TRBV6-2 or TRBV6-3, the J gene TRBJ1-3, with D uncertain. Coverage ceases 3 residues before the CDR3 finishes, and the germline J gene fills in the end. V dropped 8 bases and J dropped 0 bases, with 14 bases sitting between them. The CDR3 runs 15 residues. Germline V gene data show CDR1 as MNHEY and CDR2 as SVGEGT.

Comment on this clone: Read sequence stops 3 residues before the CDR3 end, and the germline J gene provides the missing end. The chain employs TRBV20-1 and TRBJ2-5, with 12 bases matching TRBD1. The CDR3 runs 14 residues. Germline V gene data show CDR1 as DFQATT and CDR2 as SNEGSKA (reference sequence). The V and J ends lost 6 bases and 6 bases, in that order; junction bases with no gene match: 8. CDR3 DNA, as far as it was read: TGCAGTGCGGTGGGACAGGGGGCCGGTAAGACC. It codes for CSAVGQGAGKT. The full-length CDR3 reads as CSAVGQGAGKTQYF.

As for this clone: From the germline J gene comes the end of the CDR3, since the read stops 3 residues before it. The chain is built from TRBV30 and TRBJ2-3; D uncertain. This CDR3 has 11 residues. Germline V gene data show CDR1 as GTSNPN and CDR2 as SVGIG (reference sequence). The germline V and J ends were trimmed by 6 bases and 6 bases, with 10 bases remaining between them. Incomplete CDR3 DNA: TGTGCCTGTCGTTATGTGGATACG. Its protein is CACRYVDT. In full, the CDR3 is CACRYVDTQYF. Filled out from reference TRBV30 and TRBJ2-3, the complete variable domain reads SQTIHQWPATLVQPVGSPLSLECTVEGTSNPNLYWYRQAAGRGLQLLFYSVGIGQISSEVPQNLSASRPQDRQFILSSKKLLLSDSGFYLCACRYVDTQYFGPGTRLTVL.